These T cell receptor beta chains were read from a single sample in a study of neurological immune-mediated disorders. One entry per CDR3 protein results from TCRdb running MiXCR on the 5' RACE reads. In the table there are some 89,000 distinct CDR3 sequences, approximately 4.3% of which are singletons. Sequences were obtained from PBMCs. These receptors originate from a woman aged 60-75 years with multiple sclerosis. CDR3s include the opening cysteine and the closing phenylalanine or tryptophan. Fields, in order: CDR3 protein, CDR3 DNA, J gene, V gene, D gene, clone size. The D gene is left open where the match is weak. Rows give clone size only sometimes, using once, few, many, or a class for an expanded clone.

cdr3_aa: CARNLPHTSEGTFTEQFF
cdr3_nt: TGTGCCAGGAACTTGCCTCATACCTCGGAAGGGACTTTCACTGAGCAGTTCTTC
j_call: TRBJ2-1
v_call: TRBV12-3/TRBV12-4
d_call: .
clone_size: .

cdr3_aa: CASSLAQGTYGYTF
cdr3_nt: TGTGCCAGCAGCTTAGCGCAGGGAACCTATGGCTACACCTTC
j_call: TRBJ1-2
v_call: TRBV7-2
d_call: .
clone_size: many

cdr3_aa: CASSASEANTEAFF
cdr3_nt: TGTGCCAGCAGTGCCTCGGAGGCGAACACTGAAGCTTTCTTT
j_call: TRBJ1-1
v_call: TRBV6-4
d_call: .
clone_size: many

cdr3_aa: CASSNALGTEAFF
cdr3_nt: TGCGCCAGCAGCAACGCCCTGGGCACTGAAGCTTTCTTT
j_call: TRBJ1-1
v_call: TRBV5-1
d_call: .
clone_size: many

cdr3_aa: CASSYSNSGQGVFTF
cdr3_nt: .
j_call: TRBJ1-2
v_call: TRBV6-5
d_call: .
clone_size: many

cdr3_aa: CASSSGPGLGKVYEQYF
cdr3_nt: TGCGCCAGCAGCTCTGGACCGGGACTAGGCAAGGTCTACGAGCAGTACTTC
j_call: TRBJ2-7
v_call: TRBV5-1
d_call: TRBD2
clone_size: many

cdr3_aa: CASSKTSGGYTQYF
cdr3_nt: TGTGCCAGCAGCAAGACTAGCGGGGGATATACGCAGTATTTT
j_call: TRBJ2-3
v_call: TRBV7-2
d_call: TRBD2
clone_size: .

cdr3_aa: CASSPTGGDPFEQFF
cdr3_nt: TGCGCCAGCAGCCCGACAGGGGGGGACCCCTTCGAGCAGTTCTTC
j_call: TRBJ2-1
v_call: TRBV5-1
d_call: TRBD1
clone_size: many

cdr3_aa: CSARTGAVDTQYF
cdr3_nt: TGCAGTGCCCGGACAGGGGCGGTGGATACGCAGTATTTT
j_call: TRBJ2-3
v_call: TRBV20-1
d_call: TRBD1
clone_size: many

cdr3_aa: CASSLSTGGAKNIQYF
cdr3_nt: TGTGCCAGCAGCTTATCCACGGGGGGAGCCAAAAACATTCAGTACTTC
j_call: TRBJ2-4
v_call: TRBV7-2
d_call: TRBD2
clone_size: many

cdr3_aa: CASRGDRAGANVLTF
cdr3_nt: TGTGCCAGCAGGGGTGACAGGGCTGGGGCCAACGTCCTGACTTTC
j_call: TRBJ2-6
v_call: TRBV2
d_call: TRBD1
clone_size: .

cdr3_aa: CASSEGGTGGYEQYF
cdr3_nt: TGTGCCAGCAGTGAAGGAGGGACAGGGGGGTACGAGCAGTACTTC
j_call: TRBJ2-7
v_call: TRBV25-1
d_call: TRBD1
clone_size: medium-sized

cdr3_aa: CASSQRALNTEAFF
cdr3_nt: TGCGCCAGCAGCCAGCGGGCCTTGAACACTGAAGCTTTCTTT
j_call: TRBJ1-1
v_call: TRBV4-1
d_call: .
clone_size: many

cdr3_aa: CASSLLQGAYDEQYF
cdr3_nt: TGTGCCAGCAGTTTACTACAGGGGGCTTACGACGAGCAGTACTTC
j_call: TRBJ2-7
v_call: TRBV27
d_call: TRBD1
clone_size: many

cdr3_aa: CASSQTGGQSYEQYF
cdr3_nt: TGCGCCAGCAGCCAAACAGGGGGCCAAAGCTACGAGCAGTACTTC
j_call: TRBJ2-7
v_call: TRBV5-1
d_call: TRBD1
clone_size: many

cdr3_aa: CASSLLSGLYNEQFF
cdr3_nt: TGTGCCAGCAGCTTACTGTCGGGTTTGTACAATGAGCAGTTCTTC
j_call: TRBJ2-1
v_call: TRBV5-5
d_call: .
clone_size: many

cdr3_aa: CASTPQLNTEAFF
cdr3_nt: TGTGCCAGCACCCCCCAGTTGAACACTGAAGCTTTCTTT
j_call: TRBJ1-1
v_call: TRBV6-2/TRBV6-3
d_call: .
clone_size: many

cdr3_aa: CASSQVRGRRMETQYF
cdr3_nt: TGTGCCAGCAGCCAAGTAAGGGGGCGGCGTATGGAGACCCAGTACTTC
j_call: TRBJ2-5
v_call: TRBV3-1
d_call: TRBD1
clone_size: many

cdr3_aa: CASSLRTGGKNTEAFF
cdr3_nt: TGCGCCAGCAGCCTACGGACAGGGGGGAAGAACACTGAAGCTTTCTTT
j_call: TRBJ1-1
v_call: TRBV5-1
d_call: TRBD1
clone_size: many

cdr3_aa: CASIPTGHPQETQYF
cdr3_nt: TGTGCTAGCATTCCTACGGGACACCCCCAAGAGACCCAGTACTTC
j_call: TRBJ2-5
v_call: TRBV7-7
d_call: .
clone_size: many

cdr3_aa: CASSTSGGGTEAFF
cdr3_nt: TGCGCCAGCAGCACCTCAGGGGGTGGCACTGAAGCTTTCTTT
j_call: TRBJ1-1
v_call: TRBV5-1
d_call: TRBD1
clone_size: many

cdr3_aa: CSARDNRAANYGYTF
cdr3_nt: TGCAGTGCTAGGGACAACAGGGCGGCTAACTATGGCTACACCTTC
j_call: TRBJ1-2
v_call: TRBV20-1
d_call: .
clone_size: many

cdr3_aa: CSASGGAPDTQYF
cdr3_nt: TGCAGTGCTAGCGGGGGGGCACCAGATACGCAGTATTTT
j_call: TRBJ2-3
v_call: TRBV20-1
d_call: TRBD2
clone_size: many

cdr3_aa: CSARRPLLAGGIDTQYF
cdr3_nt: TGCAGTGCTCGTCGACCGCTACTAGCGGGGGGTATAGATACGCAGTATTTT
j_call: TRBJ2-3
v_call: TRBV20-1
d_call: TRBD2
clone_size: many

cdr3_aa: CSARDFGTSGATYEQYF
cdr3_nt: TGCAGTGCTAGAGATTTTGGGACTAGCGGGGCTACTTACGAGCAGTACTTC
j_call: TRBJ2-7
v_call: TRBV20-1
d_call: TRBD2
clone_size: many

cdr3_aa: CASSLAGRGKTQYF
cdr3_nt: TGTGCCAGCAGCTTAGCGGGCAGGGGAAAGACCCAGTACTTC
j_call: TRBJ2-5
v_call: TRBV7-9
d_call: .
clone_size: many

cdr3_aa: CSASYYSEKAQYF
cdr3_nt: TGCAGTGCTAGTTACTATTCAGAGAAGGCCCAGTACTTC
j_call: TRBJ2-5
v_call: TRBV20-1
d_call: .
clone_size: many

cdr3_aa: CATSDLPRGGQFF
cdr3_nt: TGTGCCACCAGTGATTTGCCCCGCGGAGGGCAATTCTTC
j_call: TRBJ2-1
v_call: TRBV24-1
d_call: .
clone_size: many

cdr3_aa: CASSDPAGLGYGYTF
cdr3_nt: TGTGCCAGCAGTGACCCCGCAGGGTTGGGCTATGGCTACACCTTC
j_call: TRBJ1-2
v_call: TRBV25-1
d_call: .
clone_size: many

cdr3_aa: CASSLPWGRLAGTQYF
cdr3_nt: TGTGCCAGCAGCCTCCCTTGGGGACGGCTGGCCGGGACCCAGTACTTC
j_call: TRBJ2-5
v_call: TRBV7-6
d_call: .
clone_size: few

cdr3_aa: CASARPIGEQYF
cdr3_nt: TGTGCCAGCGCTAGACCCATAGGTGAGCAGTACTTC
j_call: TRBJ2-7
v_call: TRBV6-2/TRBV6-3
d_call: .
clone_size: many

cdr3_aa: CASSFGALRGYEQYF
cdr3_nt: TGTGCCAGCAGCTTTGGCGCCCTCCGGGGCTACGAGCAGTACTTC
j_call: TRBJ2-7
v_call: TRBV7-9
d_call: .
clone_size: many

cdr3_aa: CTSRGGGETQYF
cdr3_nt: TGCACCTCACGTGGAGGGGGGGAGACCCAGTACTTC
j_call: TRBJ2-5
v_call: TRBV29-1
d_call: .
clone_size: many

cdr3_aa: CASRPGTGDEKLFF
cdr3_nt: TGCGCCAGCAGACCCGGGACAGGGGATGAAAAACTGTTTTTT
j_call: TRBJ1-4
v_call: TRBV5-1
d_call: TRBD1
clone_size: many

cdr3_aa: CASSRTGSTDTQYF
cdr3_nt: TGTGCCAGCAGTCGGACTGGATCCACAGATACGCAGTATTTT
j_call: TRBJ2-3
v_call: TRBV12-3/TRBV12-4
d_call: .
clone_size: many

cdr3_aa: CSAAVGGPNTEAFF
cdr3_nt: TGCAGCGCCGCGGTGGGGGGCCCGAACACTGAAGCTTTCTTT
j_call: TRBJ1-1
v_call: TRBV29-1
d_call: .
clone_size: many

cdr3_aa: CSASDRGTEAFF
cdr3_nt: TGCAGTGCTTCCGACAGGGGCACTGAAGCTTTCTTT
j_call: TRBJ1-1
v_call: TRBV20-1
d_call: TRBD1
clone_size: .

cdr3_aa: CASSLAGLEYF
cdr3_nt: TGTGCCAGCAGCTTGGCGGGACTGGAGTACTTC
j_call: TRBJ2-7
v_call: TRBV5-5
d_call: .
clone_size: many

cdr3_aa: CSATDPYQYQETQYF
cdr3_nt: TGCAGTGCTACCGACCCATACCAGTACCAAGAGACCCAGTACTTC
j_call: TRBJ2-5
v_call: TRBV20-1
d_call: .
clone_size: many

cdr3_aa: CSAGGITYEQYF
cdr3_nt: TGCAGTGCAGGCGGGATCACCTACGAGCAGTACTTC
j_call: TRBJ2-7
v_call: TRBV20-1
d_call: .
clone_size: many

cdr3_aa: CASSLREVSYGYTF
cdr3_nt: TGTGCCAGCAGCTTAAGGGAGGTCAGCTATGGCTACACCTTC
j_call: TRBJ1-2
v_call: TRBV7-9
d_call: .
clone_size: many